Below are 6 T cell receptor beta chains sequenced from a single sample in a study of T cell responses to AZD1222 COVID-19 vaccine. Profiled with immunoSEQ multiplex PCR; TCRdb holds only in-frame clones, not every one. The data hold 150,000 to 180,000 clones, with roughly nine tenths observed a single time. The sequenced sample was peripheral blood, obtained on day 0 of MenACWY control vaccination. These receptors all stem from an adult in good health.

CDR3 residues: CASSPATENEAFF. The CDR3 region has the DNA TGTGCCAGCTCACCGGCGACAGAGAATGAAGCTTTCTTT. The chain joins TRBV18 to TRBJ1-1; D is perhaps TRBD1 (5 bases). V shed 3 bases and J shed 7 bases, with 12 bases lying between them. CDR1 KGHSH and CDR2 LQKENI come from the germline V gene. This CDR3 is 13 amino acids long.

V gene TRBV20-1 combines with J gene TRBJ1-3; D uncertain. Germline values: CDR1 DFQATT, CDR2 SNEGSKA (reference sequence). The CDR3 contains 8 residues. The V end was cut by 5 bases, the J end by 14 bases, with 7 bases between. The CDR3 nucleotides read TGCAGTGCTGATGGCCTATATTTT. The encoded protein is CSADGLYF.

The J gene is TRBJ2-1, the V gene TRBV11-1; 8 bases agree with TRBD2. Germline trimming cut 7 bases from V and 4 bases from J; bases unmatched to any gene: 12. CDR1 and CDR2 (germline): SGHAT, FQDESV (reference sequence). The CDR3 is 16 residues long. The chain's CDR3 is CASNDRAGEPYNEQFF. The CDR3 DNA sequence: TGTGCCAGCAACGACCGAGCGGGAGAACCTTACAATGAGCAGTTCTTC.

V usage is TRBV4-3 and J usage is TRBJ1-1, with 9 nucleotides matching TRBD1. The CDR3 covers 14 residues. J was trimmed by 5 bases and V by 7 bases; bases with no gene match: 8. Germline CDR1 and CDR2: LGHNA and YSLEER. CDR3 DNA: TGCGCCAGCACAACAGGGGGCCTGGGTACTGAAGCTTTCTTT. Amino acid sequence: CASTTGGLGTEAFF.

This clone was seen a handful of times. V gene TRBV3-1 (or the pseudogene TRBV3-2) combines with J gene TRBJ1-2, with D uncertain. Germline CDR1 is LGHDT and CDR2 is YNNKEL (reference sequence). V was shortened by 3 bases and J by 0 bases, with 11 bases between the two germline ends. The CDR3 is made up of 15 amino acids. CDR3 in amino acids: CASSHPGGANYGYTF. CDR3 bases: TGTGCCAGCAGCCATCCGGGAGGAGCTAACTATGGCTACACCTTC.

V gene TRBV4-1 combines with J gene TRBJ1-3, with D perhaps matching TRBD1 (5 bases). Germline lookup yields CDR1 MGHRA and CDR2 YSYEKL. The CDR3 totals 17 residues. V lost 4 bases and J lost 0, with 16 bases in between. In DNA form, the CDR3 reads TGCGCCAGCAGCCGAGAAACGACAGCGGTCTCTGGAAACACCATATATTTT. Its translation: CASSRETTAVSGNTIYF.